This T cell receptor beta chain originates from a study of vaccination effects on CD4 cells after COVID-19. Study-level information: Post-vaccine specimens arrived a median 72 days past the second dose. Overall study results and limits: The study, lacking early post-infection timepoints, had few convalescent patients.

About this clone itself: Its antigen is currently unknown.

The assay was immunoSEQ multiplex PCR, and TCRdb's table has in-frame clones only and misses some. The sample yields 20,000 to 30,000 clones, roughly three quarters seen once. The CDR3 sequence is 16 residues long. The J segment lost 4 bases and the V segment lost 4 bases, leaving 10 bases of the junction unmatched. Germline V gene data show CDR1 as ENHRY and CDR2 as SYGVKD. The ViraFEST assay expanded antigen-specific CD4+ T cells with viral peptide pools before sequencing. A roughly 10-day culture period preceded the isolation of CD4+ T cells. BNT162b2 vaccine or mRNA-1273 vaccine was given to participants in two doses. Around 2.1 million PBMC per well were cultured with around 11 IU/ml IL-2 and roughly 10 ug/ml peptides.

The input for sequencing was CD4+ T cells from PBMCs cultured with SARS-CoV-2 spike peptides, taken after COVID-19 vaccination. This receptor was obtained from a human donor who received a COVID-19 vaccine. This chain uses TRBV10-3 with TRBJ2-3, with 8 positions matching TRBD2. CDR3 bases: TGTGCCATCAGTGCTTATTCGGGAGGGGGGGCAGATACGCAGTATTTT. Its protein product is CAISAYSGGGADTQYF.